The next 24 T cell receptor beta chains were all read from a single sample in a study of blood T cell repertoires in COVID-19. Sequencing was performed with immunoSEQ multiplex PCR; in TCRdb, only in-frame clones are kept and a portion is missing. The profile shows about 200,000 clones, roughly 89% of them singletons. Sequencing used peripheral blood. The source of these receptors is a man aged 40-49 years with acute or convalescent COVID-19.

The CDR3 spells CASSVGTGNLNTEAFF. The CDR3, as DNA: TGTGCCAGCAGTGTCGGGACAGGGAATCTGAACACTGAAGCTTTCTTT. The chain links TRBV28 to TRBJ1-1, with 9 positions matching TRBD1. This CDR3 comprises 16 residues. Trimming removed 5 bases from V and 0 bases from J; junction bases left unmatched: 7. The germline V gene encodes CDR1 MDHEN and CDR2 SYDVKM.

The CDR3 spells CSVEMTASNYGYTF. CDR3 in DNA: TGCAGCGTTGAAATGACAGCATCTAACTATGGCTACACCTTC. The chain combines TRBV29-1 with TRBJ1-2; TRBD1 is a possible D gene (5 bases). The V end was cut by 2 bases, the J end by 0 bases, with 10 bases between. Germline CDR1 is SQVTM and CDR2 is ANQGSEA. The CDR3 is made up of 14 amino acids.

The chain is built from TRBV19 and TRBJ1-2; 9 positions agree with TRBD1. V shed 7 bases and J 5 bases; nucleotides not matched to a gene: 2. CDR1 and CDR2 from the germline V gene are LNHDA and SQIVND (reference sequence). This CDR3 is 12 amino acids long. The CDR3 bases are TGTGCCAGTACCGGGACAGGGTATGGCTACACCTTC. This gives the protein CASTGTGYGYTF.

This clone was observed a few times. The rearrangement uses TRBV5-1 and TRBJ2-7, with 7 bases identical to TRBD1. Germline V gives CDR1 SGHRS, CDR2 YFSETQ. The CDR3 contains 13 residues. Trimming took 4 bases from V and 3 from J; bases not matched to a gene: 4. CDR3 residues: CASSLRDSYEQYF. In nucleotides, the CDR3 is TGCGCCAGCAGCCTTCGGGACAGCTACGAGCAGTACTTC.

The gene calls are TRBV30 and TRBJ1-1; TRBD1 matches at 7 bases. V shed 1 base and J 5 bases; nucleotides not matched to a gene: 1. The CDR3 is 12 amino acids. The germline gives CDR1 GTSNPN, CDR2 SVGIG (reference sequence). The CDR3 here is CAWSAGGTEAFF. The DNA of the CDR3 is TGTGCCTGGAGTGCAGGGGGGACTGAAGCTTTCTTT. Combining the CDR3 with reference TRBV30 and TRBJ1-1 gives the whole variable domain SQTIHQWPATLVQPVGSPLSLECTVEGTSNPNLYWYRQAAGRGLQLLFYSVGIGQISSEVPQNLSASRPQDRQFILSSKKLLLSDSGFYLCAWSAGGTEAFFGQGTRLTVV.

The V gene is TRBV5-5, the J gene TRBJ2-1; TRBD2 aligns across 9 bases. CDR1 is SGHKS, CDR2 YYEKEE, per germline (reference sequence). This CDR3 is 15 amino acids long. The V gene end was trimmed by 4 bases and the J gene end by 7 bases; junction bases not matched to a gene: 9. The DNA of the CDR3 is TGTGCCAGCAGCCCGTTAGCGGGGGCGTCAAATGAGCAGTTCTTC. Amino acid sequence: CASSPLAGASNEQFF.

This rearrangement joins TRBV11-2 to TRBJ1-2; TRBD1 agrees at 7 bases. Looked up from germline, CDR1 is SGHAT and CDR2 is FQNNGV. The CDR3 has 16 amino acids. V gave up 1 base and J gave up 5 bases; unmatched junction bases: 10. CDR3 in DNA: TGTGCCAGCAGCTTAGGAGGGGGCGGGGTCGGTTATGGCTACACCTTC. It specifies CASSLGGGGVGYGYTF.

The chain recombines TRBV6-5 with TRBJ1-4; D is uncertain. V was shortened by 7 bases and J by 5 bases, with 17 bases between the two germline ends. From germline, CDR1 is MNHEY and CDR2 SVGAGI. The CDR3 loop spans 15 amino acids. The CDR3 is CASTQISRQNEKLFF. Here the CDR3 DNA reads TGTGCCAGCACCCAGATCTCAAGACAAAATGAAAAACTGTTTTTT.

The chain is built from TRBV6-5 and TRBJ2-7; tentative D call: TRBD1 (5 bases). V lost 7 bases to trimming and J lost 5 bases, with 9 bases between them. The CDR3 is 11 amino acids. Germline CDR1 and CDR2: MNHEY and SVGAGI. Written as DNA, the CDR3 is TGTGCCAGCACCAACAGGAACGAGCAGTACTTC. Its translation is CASTNRNEQYF.

This rearrangement joins TRBV10-3 to TRBJ2-1; 12 bases line up with TRBD2. The CDR3 is made up of 17 amino acids. V gave up 5 bases and J gave up 7 bases; unmatched junction bases: 12. Germline V lookup: CDR1 ENHRY, CDR2 SYGVKD. The chain's CDR3 is CAISRSTSGGRSNEQFF. As DNA, the CDR3 is TGTGCCATCAGTCGATCTACTAGCGGGGGGAGGAGTAATGAGCAGTTCTTC.

This sequence joins TRBV6-6 and TRBJ2-1; 7 bases align to TRBD1. Trimming at V came to 5 bases and at J to 5 bases, leaving 9 bases not matched to a gene. CDR3 length: 15 residues. Germline V CDR1 and CDR2: MNHNY, SVGAGI (reference sequence). CDR3 nucleotides: TGTGCCAGCAGTACAGGGGATCCGGGGCACAATGAGCAGTTCTTC. Protein sequence: CASSTGDPGHNEQFF.

The chain carries TRBV19 and TRBJ1-2; 9 bases map to TRBD1. In germline, CDR1 is LNHDA, CDR2 SQIVND (reference sequence). V shed 4 bases and J 6 bases; nucleotides not matched to a gene: 9. This CDR3 is built from 15 residues. CDR3 DNA: TGTGCCAGTAGTACTCGACTCGGGACAGGGCATGGCTACACCTTC. It specifies CASSTRLGTGHGYTF.

The rearrangement joins TRBV2 to TRBJ2-2, with D unclear. The V gene's germline CDR1 is SNHLY and CDR2 FYNNEI. The V end was cut by 6 bases, the J end by 5 bases, with 4 bases between. The CDR3 is 11 amino acids. CDR3 loop: CASSQTGELFF. The DNA for the CDR3 is TGTGCCAGCAGCCAGACCGGGGAGCTGTTTTTT.

This chain links TRBV9 with TRBJ2-3, with D possibly TRBD2 on 7 matching bases. CDR3 length: 16 residues. Germline loops: CDR1 SGDLS, CDR2 YYNGEE. The V and J ends lost 4 bases and 5 bases respectively, with 20 bases between them. CDR3 amino acids: CASSPRGAGVKDTQYF. The CDR3 DNA follows: TGTGCCAGCAGCCCCAGGGGTGCGGGGGTTAAAGATACGCAGTATTTT.

The chain recombines TRBV18 with TRBJ1-4, with D hard to call. The V end was cut by 6 bases, the J end by 4 bases, with 12 bases between. Germline loops: CDR1 KGHSH, CDR2 LQKENI. This CDR3 is 14 amino acids long. CDR3 in amino acids: CASSRNRGNEKLFF. The CDR3 nucleotides are TGTGCCAGCTCCCGGAACCGAGGTAATGAAAAACTGTTTTTT.

This clone was observed once. The chain uses TRBV10-3 and TRBJ1-5, with a weak D call TRBD1 (5 bases). This CDR3 is 15 amino acids long. Trimming removed 0 bases at V and 6 bases at J, with 12 bases between. The germline V gene has CDR1 ENHRY and CDR2 SYGVKD. The CDR3 nucleotides read TGTGCCATCAGTGAGTCTGAAGGGGTGGGTCAGCCCCAGCATTTT. This codes for CAISESEGVGQPQHF.

V gene TRBV2 combines with J gene TRBJ2-5, with 9 positions matching TRBD2. Germline V gene sequence: CDR1 SNHLY, CDR2 FYNNEI. Trimming cost V 2 bases and J 5 bases; bases outside gene matches: 15. CDR3 length: 18 residues. CDR3 amino acids: CASSERRMGTSHRETQYF. Written as DNA, the CDR3 is TGTGCCAGCAGTGAAAGGAGGATGGGGACTAGCCATAGGGAGACCCAGTACTTC.

This chain uses TRBV7-2 with TRBJ1-4, with a possible D match to TRBD1 (5 bases). Germline V gene data show CDR1 as SGHTA and CDR2 as FQGNSA. The CDR3 is made up of 14 amino acids. Trimming cost V 3 bases and J 1 base, with 6 bases left between them. CDR3 region: CASSLGGTNEKLFF. In DNA, the CDR3 is TGTGCCAGCAGCTTGGGGGGAACTAATGAAAAACTGTTTTTT.

The chain is built from TRBV3-1 (or the pseudogene TRBV3-2) and TRBJ1-2; D gene uncertain. Trimming pared 6 bases from V and 5 bases from J, leaving 10 bases between. From germline, CDR1 is LGHDT and CDR2 YNNKEL (reference sequence). The CDR3 extends over 12 amino acids. CDR3 sequence (DNA): TGTGCCAGCAGGTCGGGGAGGTATGGCTACACCTTC. Translating it yields CASRSGRYGYTF.

V is TRBV5-1 and J is TRBJ2-2, with 7 bases fitting TRBD1. This CDR3 has 15 amino acids. Germline lookup yields CDR1 SGHRS and CDR2 YFSETQ. The V segment lost 2 bases and the J segment 2 bases; nucleotides outside the gene matches: 3. The CDR3 DNA follows: TGCGCCAGCAGCTTCACAGGGGCCAACACCGGGGAGCTGTTTTTT. Protein product: CASSFTGANTGELFF.

The chain couples TRBV28 to TRBJ1-1, with TRBD1 as a possible D gene (5 bases). The CDR3 loop spans 14 amino acids. V shed 4 bases and J shed 1 base, with 10 bases lying between them. The germline CDR1 and CDR2 sequences are MDHEN and SYDVKM. In DNA, the CDR3 is TGTGCCAGCAGTTGGAGACAGAGGAACACTGAAGCTTTCTTT. It encodes CASSWRQRNTEAFF. The complete variable domain, with remaining parts taken from reference TRBV28 and TRBJ1-1, reads DVKVTQSSRYLVKRTGEKVFLECVQDMDHENMFWYRQDPGLGLRLIYFSYDVKMKEKGDIPEGYSVSREKKERFSLILESASTNQTSMYLCASSWRQRNTEAFFGQGTRLTVV.

The chain joins TRBV5-1 to TRBJ2-2, with D tentatively TRBD1 (6 bases). V was trimmed by 2 bases and J by 0 bases, leaving 8 bases between them. This CDR3 is built from 15 residues. Germline lookup yields CDR1 SGHRS and CDR2 YFSETQ. CDR3 coding DNA: TGCGCCAGCAGCTTCGGGACATCGAACACCGGGGAGCTGTTTTTT. This codes for CASSFGTSNTGELFF.

This rearrangement joins TRBV7-3 to TRBJ1-1; weak D call: TRBD1 (6 bases). The ends were cut back, 5 bases at V and 0 bases at J, with 13 bases in the middle. CDR3 length equals 15 residues. CDR1 is SGHTA, CDR2 FQGTGA, per germline. The CDR3 nucleotides read TGTGCCAGCAGCATGTCCGGACAGATGAACACTGAAGCTTTCTTT. Its translation: CASSMSGQMNTEAFF.

The J gene is TRBJ1-2, the V gene TRBV18; TRBD1 matches at 8 bases. This CDR3 is 15 amino acids long. V gave up 0 bases and J gave up 7 bases; unmatched junction bases: 7. CDR1 is KGHSH, CDR2 LQKENI, per germline. CDR3 region: CASSPPVPGGSGYTF. CDR3 nucleotide sequence: TGTGCCAGCTCACCACCAGTCCCAGGGGGCAGTGGCTACACCTTC. Filled out from reference TRBV18 and TRBJ1-2, the complete variable domain reads NAGVMQNPRHLVRRRGQEARLRCSPMKGHSHVYWYRQLPEEGLKFMVYLQKENIIDESGMPKERFSAEFPKEGPSILRIQQVVRGDSAAYFCASSPPVPGGSGYTFGSGTRLTVV.